This T cell receptor (beta chain) was identified in a study of blood T cells in healthy people across ages. Each donor's blood draw was roughly 10 milliliters of peripheral blood. This clonotype was recorded many times. The germline V gene has CDR1 PRHDT and CDR2 FYEKMQ (reference sequence). This CDR3 spans 14 amino acids. Trimming removed 4 bases from V and 4 bases from J; junction bases left unmatched: 6. For the second PCR, which ran for about 6 to 11 cycles, a sample-barcoded 5' primer and a J-beta primer mix were used. TCRdb used MiXCR to reprocess the 5' RACE reads, holding one entry per CDR3 protein. The repertoire consists of about 830,000 distinct CDR3 sequences, with around 62% occurring once and the leading ten covering around a quarter.

The chain carries TRBV13 and TRBJ1-2, with 7 bases identical to TRBD1. This TCR was sampled from a man aged 30 to 45 in good health. Sequenced material: blood. CDR3 protein: CASSYSTGSYGYTF. The CDR3 nucleotides are TGTGCCAGCAGCTACTCGACAGGGTCCTATGGCTACACCTTC.